This T cell receptor (beta chain) was obtained from a study of T cell responses to AZD1222 COVID-19 vaccine. Comments on this clone: Antigen: not known.

Study-wide points: Dominant at 160-218 and 743-854, vaccine-associated CD4 TCRs also spanned spike.

The repertoire was sequenced with immunoSEQ multiplex PCR; TCRdb's copy has only in-frame clones and lacks some. The sample yields around 120,000 clones, around 90% seen once. This TCR came from an adult who received the AZD1222 COVID-19 vaccine. Here the sequenced sample was peripheral blood, taken 28 days after the second AZD1222 dose.

This chain's CDR3 is CASSQTGDSRRELFF. The CDR3 region has the DNA TGTGCCAGCAGCCAAACGGGGGACTCCCGCCGGGAGCTGTTTTTT. V gene TRBV5-4 combines with J gene TRBJ2-2, with a tentative D call TRBD2 (6 bases). The CDR3 is made up of 15 amino acids. Germline CDR1 SGHNT, CDR2 YYREEE (reference sequence). V was cut by 4 bases and J by 9 bases, with 19 bases left in between.